These 11 T cell receptor beta chains were all obtained from the same sample, sequenced in a study of post-analysis software for immune sequencing data. Built from TCR beta cDNA, the libraries had unique molecular identifiers in them. TCRdb called the PCR reads again in MiXCR, with one record for every CDR3 protein. The sample has fewer than 550,000 distinct CDR3 sequences, around 36% seen once. No antigens are known for them. General study points: Controls showed lower frequencies than patients for five TRBV segments, and TRBV5-6, TRBV5-1 and TRBV20-1 were among these.

The sequencing sample was made of blood. These receptors came from a girl under 18 with multiple sclerosis.

The V gene is TRBV10-3, the J gene TRBJ2-5; 7 positions match TRBD1. This CDR3 comprises 15 residues. The V segment lost 10 bases and the J segment 6 bases; nucleotides outside the gene matches: 17. CDR1 is ENHRY and CDR2 is SYGVKD in the germline V gene. CDR3 sequence reads: CATHRGTEDPQTQYF. CDR3 in DNA: TGTGCCACCCATCGAGGGACAGAGGACCCTCAGACCCAGTACTTC.

This chain connects TRBV28 to TRBJ2-7; no firm D call. The end of the DNA fits TRBJ2-5 better, so the J call may be wrong. There are 15 residues in the CDR3. Germline values: CDR1 MDHEN, CDR2 SYDVKM. The CDR3 bases are TGTGCCAGCAGTTTAGTCATTAACCAAGGGGAGACCCAGTACTTC. Translation gives CASSLVINQGETQYF.

The chain employs TRBV29-1 and TRBJ2-2, with unresolved D. The V end was cut by 6 bases, the J end by 8 bases, with 10 bases between. This CDR3 has 11 residues. CDR1 and CDR2 from the germline V gene are SQVTM and ANQGSEA. CDR3 coding DNA: TGCAGCGTGCCCGAATTTGGGGAGCTGTTTTTT. Its translation is CSVPEFGELFF.

J is TRBJ1-2 and V is TRBV12-3 or TRBV12-4; TRBD1 is a possible D gene (6 bases). The CDR3 runs 12 residues. The V and J ends lost 5 bases and 8 bases respectively, with 12 bases between them. CDR3 sequence (DNA): TGTGCCAGCAGTAGGGGGGCTGCGGGCTACACCTTC. It translates to CASSRGAAGYTF.

V and J are TRBV20-1 and TRBJ2-5; D may match TRBD1 or TRBD2 (6 bases each). Germline V CDR1 and CDR2: DFQATT, SNEGSKA (reference sequence). The CDR3 runs 15 residues. V lost 2 bases, J lost 1 base, and 14 bases lay in between. The CDR3 spells CSARPGAGRQETQYF. The CDR3 DNA sequence: TGCAGTGCTAGACCGGGGGCCGGCCGCCAAGAGACCCAGTACTTC.

This clonotype has only a few counts. The chain has TRBV20-1 and TRBJ1-1; D unresolved. Between the trimmed V and J ends, which lost 6 bases and 4 bases, there was a span of 12 bases. Germline V gene data show CDR1 as DFQATT and CDR2 as SNEGSKA (reference sequence). The CDR3 has 12 amino acids. This CDR3 reads CSAPSEATEAFF. CDR3 in DNA: TGCAGTGCCCCGAGTGAAGCCACTGAAGCTTTCTTT.

The chain couples TRBV20-1 to TRBJ1-5; D is ambiguous. Germline V gene lookup returns CDR1 DFQATT and CDR2 SNEGSKA (reference sequence). V was shortened by 1 base and J by 5 bases, with 12 bases between the two germline ends. There are 14 residues in the CDR3. Written as DNA, the CDR3 is TGCAGTGCTAGAGTTCGCGTACGCGATCAGCCCCAGCATTTT. Its translation: CSARVRVRDQPQHF.

The rearrangement joins TRBV20-1 to TRBJ1-5; no reliable D call. V was trimmed by 3 bases and J by 7 bases, leaving 4 bases between them. Germline V gene lookup returns CDR1 DFQATT and CDR2 SNEGSKA (reference sequence). The CDR3 sequence is 10 residues long. CDR3: CSASKQPQHF. CDR3 bases: TGCAGTGCTAGTAAGCAGCCCCAGCATTTT.

This clonotype was observed a few times. This chain uses TRBV5-1 with TRBJ1-2; D is undetermined. This CDR3 has 15 amino acids. Germline V CDR1 and CDR2: SGHRS, YFSETQ. V lost 1 base and J lost 0, with 10 bases in between. CDR3 region: CASSLTALANYGYTF. The CDR3 DNA follows: TGCGCCAGCAGCTTGACTGCTCTAGCTAACTATGGCTACACCTTC. Drawing the rest from reference TRBV5-1 and TRBJ1-2, the complete variable domain is KAGVTQTPRYLIKTRGQQVTLSCSPISGHRSVSWYQQTPGQGLQFLFEYFSETQRNKGNFPGRFSGRQFSNSRSEMNVSTLELGDSALYLCASSLTALANYGYTFGSGTRLTVV.

This chain joins TRBV10-3 and TRBJ2-7, with D possibly being TRBD1 or TRBD2 (6 bases each). The end of the DNA is better explained by TRBJ2-5, so the J call may be wrong. This CDR3 has 14 residues. Looked up from germline, CDR1 is ENHRY and CDR2 is SYGVKD. In DNA, the CDR3 is TGTGCCATCAGTGAGTCTCAACAGGGAGGGACCCAGTACTTC. Its protein product is CAISESQQGGTQYF.

J is TRBJ1-6 and V is TRBV9; possible D gene TRBD1, 5 bases. CDR3 length: 19 amino acids. Trimming shortened V by 4 bases and J by 0 bases, and 20 bases separated the two germline ends. The germline CDR1 and CDR2 sequences are SGDLS and YYNGEE. The DNA for the CDR3 is TGTGCCAGCAGCCCCTTTAGGGGTCAGTTGAGCTCCTATAATTCACCCCTCCACTTT. Translating gives CASSPFRGQLSSYNSPLHF.